These 16 T cell receptor beta chains share one sample of origin, sequenced in a study of T cell responses to AZD1222 COVID-19 vaccine. Data came from immunoSEQ multiplex PCR; TCRdb stores just in-frame clones and leaves some out. The sample consists of about 78,000 clones, 88% of them appearing once. The specimen was peripheral blood, collected on day 0 of MenACWY control vaccination. Every receptor here comes from an adult in good health.

The rearrangement joins TRBV6-5 to TRBJ1-4, with D maybe TRBD1 (5 bases). The CDR3 is 13 residues long. The ends were cut back, 11 bases at V and 7 bases at J, with 17 bases in the middle. The germline V gene has CDR1 MNHEY and CDR2 SVGAGI. The chain's CDR3 is CAAKRGVGEKLFF. The CDR3 DNA reads TGTGCCGCGAAGAGGGGAGTGGGTGAAAAACTGTTTTTT.

V usage is TRBV6-5 and J usage is TRBJ2-7; the D is unclear. Trimming left V 6 bases short and J 7 bases short, with 13 bases between. The germline CDR1 and CDR2 sequences are MNHEY and SVGAGI. This CDR3 region has 12 residues. The CDR3 DNA reads TGTGCCAGCAGCCGCGCAGGTGGAGAGCAGTACTTC. Its translation is CASSRAGGEQYF.

Concerning this clone itself: The sample contains more than one DNA sequence encoding this CDR3. The rearrangement uses TRBV9 and TRBJ1-5, with D unresolved. V was cut by 0 bases and J by 7 bases, with 8 bases left in between. The length of the CDR3 is 13 residues. Per germline, CDR1 SGDLS and CDR2 YYNGEE. CDR3 coding DNA: TGTGCCAGCAGCGTAGGTGGTGGACAGCCCCAGCATTTT. Its translation: CASSVGGGQPQHF.

This clone was counted once. The chain is built from TRBV10-3 and TRBJ1-5; D not certain. The V and J ends lost 11 bases and 0 bases respectively, with 23 bases between them. This CDR3 is 17 amino acids long. Germline CDR1 ENHRY, CDR2 SYGVKD. CDR3 bases: TGTGCCTCAGACCGGGCAAAGGTGTCCAATAGCAATCAGCCCCAGCATTTT. Its protein is CASDRAKVSNSNQPQHF.

This chain joins TRBV30 and TRBJ1-1; D gene uncertain. The CDR3 is made up of 14 amino acids. Germline V gene sequence: CDR1 GTSNPN, CDR2 SVGIG (reference sequence). Trimming left V 2 bases short and J 1 base short, with 11 bases between. CDR3 sequence reads: CAWSPRTTNTEAFF. The CDR3 DNA reads as TGTGCCTGGAGTCCCCGAACAACGAACACTGAAGCTTTCTTT.

The chain combines TRBV13 with TRBJ2-1, with 11 bases identical to TRBD1. Germline lookup yields CDR1 PRHDT and CDR2 FYEKMQ (reference sequence). This CDR3 contains 16 residues. V gave up 3 bases and J gave up 6 bases; unmatched junction bases: 7. The CDR3 is CASSFSPGTGGNEQFF. CDR3 in DNA: TGTGCCAGCAGCTTTTCACCCGGGACAGGGGGCAATGAGCAGTTCTTC.

A single count supports this clone. The J gene is TRBJ1-2, the V gene TRBV5-1; unclear D gene. The CDR3 extends over 16 amino acids. Trimming pared 2 bases from V and 0 bases from J, leaving 14 bases between. Germline V gene sequence: CDR1 SGHRS, CDR2 YFSETQ. The CDR3 DNA reads as TGCGCCAGCAGCTTTGAGGTCCTGCCAGCTAACTATGGCTACACCTTC. It translates to CASSFEVLPANYGYTF.

The DNA for the CDR3 is TGTGCCACTCAACAGGGGGCGGATCAGCCCCAGCATTTT. Its translation is CATQQGADQPQHF. The chain uses TRBV19 and TRBJ1-5, with 9 nucleotides matching TRBD1. CDR3 length equals 13 residues. The V gene end was trimmed by 10 bases and the J gene end by 5 bases; junction bases not matched to a gene: 6. In germline, CDR1 is LNHDA, CDR2 SQIVND (reference sequence).

This clone was counted a single time. The rearrangement joins TRBV19 to TRBJ1-1, with D tentatively TRBD1 (5 bases). In germline, CDR1 is LNHDA, CDR2 SQIVND (reference sequence). V lost 3 bases, J lost 5 bases, and 13 bases lay in between. The CDR3 length is 14 residues. CDR3 in amino acids: CASSIGRERTEAFF. DNA for the CDR3: TGTGCCAGTAGTATCGGCAGGGAAAGAACTGAAGCTTTCTTT. Drawing the rest from reference TRBV19 and TRBJ1-1, the complete variable domain is DGGITQSPKYLFRKEGQNVTLSCEQNLNHDAMYWYRQDPGQGLRLIYYSQIVNDFQKGDIAEGYSVSREKKESFPLTVTSAQKNPTAFYLCASSIGRERTEAFFGQGTRLTVV.

The V and J genes are TRBV2 and TRBJ2-1; D not certain. Between the trimmed V and J ends, which lost 8 bases and 5 bases, there was a span of 13 bases. The CDR3 loop spans 13 amino acids. The germline gives CDR1 SNHLY, CDR2 FYNNEI. Written as DNA, the CDR3 is TGTGCCAGCCAAGACGGGCCTCACAATGAGCAGTTCTTC. Translation gives CASQDGPHNEQFF.

The chain couples TRBV25-1 to TRBJ1-4; D is possibly TRBD1 (6 bases). There are 13 residues in the CDR3. Germline lookup yields CDR1 MGHDK and CDR2 SYGVNS. V lost 6 bases to trimming and J lost 5 bases, with 10 bases between them. This CDR3 is CASSGQLNEKLFF. The CDR3 coding sequence is TGTGCCAGCAGCGGACAGCTCAATGAAAAACTGTTTTTT.

The chain uses TRBV16 and TRBJ2-3, with 10 bases lining up with TRBD1. V was clipped by 4 bases and J by 2 bases; unmatched bases: 3. Germline CDR1 reads KGHSY; CDR2 reads FQNENV. This CDR3 has 15 amino acids. The DNA of the CDR3 is TGTGCCAGCAGCCGGACAGGGGGACCCACAGATACGCAGTATTTT. This encodes CASSRTGGPTDTQYF.

V and J are TRBV30 and TRBJ1-4; D gene ambiguous. The CDR3 is made up of 13 amino acids. The ends were cut back, 3 bases at V and 0 bases at J, with 5 bases in the middle. Germline assignment: CDR1 GTSNPN and CDR2 SVGIG (reference sequence). The CDR3 loop reads CAWSTTTNEKLFF. The CDR3 DNA follows: TGTGCCTGGAGCACTACAACTAATGAAAAACTGTTTTTT.

This clone came up once. The J gene is TRBJ2-2, the V gene TRBV5-6; tentatively, D is TRBD2 (5 bases). The CDR3 sequence is 16 residues long. The germline V gene has CDR1 SGHDT and CDR2 YYEEEE. V dropped 1 base and J dropped 2 bases, with 12 bases sitting between them. The CDR3 protein is CASSLSLAQNTGELFF. The CDR3 bases are TGTGCCAGCAGCTTGAGCCTAGCCCAAAACACCGGGGAGCTGTTTTTT.

The J gene is TRBJ2-5, the V gene TRBV20-1, with D possibly being TRBD1 or TRBD2 (5 bases each). Trimming cost V 0 bases and J 11 bases, with 10 bases left between them. Germline lookup yields CDR1 DFQATT and CDR2 SNEGSKA (reference sequence). This CDR3 region has 11 residues. The DNA for the CDR3 is TGCAGTGCTAGAGATACGGGACCGCAGTACTTC. This codes for CSARDTGPQYF.

The gene calls are TRBV10-3 and TRBJ1-3; D is unclear. The CDR3 is 13 amino acids. CDR1 ENHRY and CDR2 SYGVKD come from the germline V gene. V was shortened by 4 bases and J by 4 bases, with 8 bases between the two germline ends. The CDR3 reads CAISGVEGNTIYF. In nucleotides, the CDR3 is TGTGCCATCAGTGGGGTGGAGGGAAACACCATATATTTT.